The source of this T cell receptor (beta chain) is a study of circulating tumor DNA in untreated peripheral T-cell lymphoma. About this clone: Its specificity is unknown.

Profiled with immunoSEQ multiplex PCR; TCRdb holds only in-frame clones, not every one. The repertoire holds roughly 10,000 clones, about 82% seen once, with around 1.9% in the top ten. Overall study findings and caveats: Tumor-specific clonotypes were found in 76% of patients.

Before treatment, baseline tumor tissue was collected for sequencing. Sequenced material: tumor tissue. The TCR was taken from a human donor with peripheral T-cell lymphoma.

In nucleotides, the CDR3 is TGTGCCAGCAGTGAAGCTCTGATAGGTTCAGAGGGCTACACCTTC. The encoded protein is CASSEALIGSEGYTF. The genes are TRBV2 and TRBJ1-2, with D unclear. The CDR3 is made up of 15 amino acids. Germline CDR1 SNHLY, CDR2 FYNNEI. V lost 0 bases and J 8 bases, leaving 16 bases between the germline ends.